The clone carrying this T cell receptor (beta chain) was seen a handful of times. Its antigen is not identified. No conserved phenylalanine or tryptophan ends this CDR3, so it is likely a read error. The data are from a study of tumor and adjacent non-tumor tissue in lung cancer. Study details: Each sample yielded around 4.2 million productive TCRbeta reads on average. Study-level results: Higher tumor TCR diversity was associated with shorter survival. Tumor repertoires had a smaller top 100 clone share than normal lung.

This sample's RNA came from whole unsorted tissue. This non-tumor lung sample came from over 3 cm beyond the tumor edge. Donors were chemotherapy-naive, newly diagnosed lung cancer surgical patients in China, August–late 2014. Germline V gene lookup returns CDR1 SGHVS and CDR2 FQNEAQ. There are 14 residues in the CDR3. The V gene end was trimmed by 3 bases and the J gene end by 5 bases; junction bases not matched to a gene: 5. Three rounds of nested PCR, following a modified ARM-PCR protocol, produced the TCRbeta library. TCRdb re-analysed the multiplex PCR reads in MiXCR, keeping a single row per CDR3 protein. In the table there are around 80,000 distinct CDR3 sequences, 80% to 90% of which are singletons.

The V and J genes are TRBV7-8 and TRBJ2-3, with 7 bases fitting TRBD2. This clonotype originated in a man in his 60s with non-small cell lung cancer. The sequencing input was distant non-tumor lung tissue. CDR3 amino acids: CASSLRENIDTQYS. Here the CDR3 DNA reads TGTGCCAGCAGCTTGCGGGAGAACATAGATACGCAGTATTCT.